Shown below are 19 T cell receptor beta chains from a single sample sequenced in a study of blood T cells in healthy people across ages. Sample-barcoded 5' priming and a J-beta primer mix drove a second PCR of roughly 6 to 12 cycles. From the 5' RACE reads, TCRdb called clonotypes with MiXCR, one entry per CDR3 protein. The sample records about 680,000 distinct CDR3 sequences, approximately 49% being singletons. The sequenced sample was blood. These receptors came from a woman aged 55-70 years in good health.

The rearrangement links TRBV7-9 to TRBJ2-2; D is uncertain. This CDR3 region has 15 residues. Germline-derived CDR1 and CDR2 are SEHNR and FQNEAQ (reference sequence). The germline V and J ends were trimmed by 3 bases and 3 bases, with 11 bases remaining between them. This CDR3 reads CASSLGRVDTGELFF. CDR3 DNA sequence: TGTGCCAGCAGCTTGGGTCGGGTCGACACCGGGGAGCTGTTTTTT.

The chain combines TRBV28 with TRBJ2-1; 13 bases align to TRBD2. This CDR3 is 13 amino acids long. Trimming cost V 10 bases and J 9 bases; bases outside gene matches: 6. Germline V gene data show CDR1 as MDHEN and CDR2 as SYDVKM. The CDR3 protein is CATRTSGSSEQFF. CDR3 nucleotides: TGTGCCACCAGGACTAGCGGGAGTAGTGAGCAGTTCTTC.

The rearrangement links TRBV5-1 to TRBJ1-2; D gene unclear. Looked up from germline, CDR1 is SGHRS and CDR2 is YFSETQ. The CDR3 length is 15 residues. V was shortened by 4 bases and J by 0 bases, with 13 bases between the two germline ends. The CDR3 reads CASSQGRRANYGYTF. CDR3 DNA sequence: TGCGCCAGCAGCCAAGGACGGCGAGCTAACTATGGCTACACCTTC.

As DNA, the CDR3 is TGTGCCAGCAGCCCCTTTGGCGGGGGGTCCTACGAGCAGTACTTC. It translates to CASSPFGGGSYEQYF. The rearrangement uses TRBV28 and TRBJ2-7; 8 bases line up with TRBD2. Losses at the gene ends were 6 bases for V and 1 base for J; bases not matched to a gene: 8. This CDR3 spans 15 amino acids. Germline values: CDR1 MDHEN, CDR2 SYDVKM.

The chain links TRBV12-3 or TRBV12-4 to TRBJ2-3; 11 nucleotides line up with TRBD2. The V and J ends lost 5 bases and 4 bases, in that order; junction bases with no gene match: 5. There are 15 residues in the CDR3. The CDR3 is CASSLTSGISDTQYF. The CDR3 DNA is TGTGCCAGCAGTCTGACTAGCGGGATCTCAGATACGCAGTATTTT.

The chain employs TRBV28 and TRBJ2-5; D tentatively reads TRBD1 or TRBD2 (5 bases each). The CDR3 runs to 13 residues. The germline V and J ends were trimmed by 7 bases and 7 bases, with 16 bases remaining between them. CDR1 is MDHEN and CDR2 is SYDVKM in the germline V gene. CDR3 DNA sequence: TGTGCCAGCACCTGGGGGACCACAGGGACCCAGTACTTC. It encodes CASTWGTTGTQYF. The whole variable domain, remainder taken from reference TRBV28 and TRBJ2-5, is DVKVTQSSRYLVKRTGEKVFLECVQDMDHENMFWYRQDPGLGLRLIYFSYDVKMKEKGDIPEGYSVSREKKERFSLILESASTNQTSMYLCASTWGTTGTQYFGPGTRLLVL.

The chain uses TRBV20-1 and TRBJ2-5; D is unclear. The ends were cut back, 6 bases at V and 11 bases at J, with 25 bases in the middle. This CDR3 comprises 14 residues. Germline V gene lookup returns CDR1 DFQATT and CDR2 SNEGSKA (reference sequence). The CDR3 bases are TGCAGTGCCCCAGGCACAGTTTCGTACAATGAGCAGTACTTC. This encodes CSAPGTVSYNEQYF.

In this sample, this clonotype turned up a few times. The rearrangement uses TRBV20-1 and TRBJ2-5, with D perhaps matching TRBD1 (6 bases). The CDR3 is 13 amino acids. The V gene's germline CDR1 is DFQATT and CDR2 SNEGSKA (reference sequence). The V end lost 3 bases, the J end lost 2 bases, and 10 bases lay between the germline ends. The CDR3: CSARGRGQETQYF. The CDR3 coding sequence is TGCAGTGCTAGGGGTAGGGGGCAAGAGACCCAGTACTTC.

For this clonotype: The junction departs from the called germline gene at one end, perhaps through a read error. CDR3 bases: TGTACCAGCTCACCACCGCTGGGAGGGCCGTGGTCCTACGAGCAGTACTTC. It encodes CTSSPPLGGPWSYEQYF. The V gene is TRBV18, the J gene TRBJ2-4, with TRBD2 matching 7 bases. The closer fit of TRBJ2-7 to the DNA end suggests the J call may be wrong. Germline values: CDR1 KGHSH, CDR2 LQKENI. This CDR3 is 17 amino acids long.

The rearrangement joins TRBV7-2 to TRBJ2-1, with 13 bases lining up with TRBD2. The germline gives CDR1 SGHTA, CDR2 FQGNSA. The trim removed 8 bases at V and 2 bases at J, leaving 3 bases unmatched. The CDR3 is 15 amino acids. Here the CDR3 DNA reads TGTGCCAGCGGCGGACTAGCGGGAGCCTACAATGAGCAGTTCTTC. It translates to CASGGLAGAYNEQFF.

This clonotype showed up just a few times. This chain joins TRBV10-3 and TRBJ2-1; the match to TRBD2 covers 7 bases. The CDR3 has 18 amino acids. Germline V gene data show CDR1 as ENHRY and CDR2 as SYGVKD. J gave up 4 bases and V 0 bases, and 12 bases lay outside the gene matches. CDR3 sequence: CAISESGSGRAEYNEQFF. CDR3 coding DNA: TGTGCCATCAGTGAGTCGGGTTCAGGGAGGGCTGAATACAATGAGCAGTTCTTC.

Note on this clonotype: Just one base apart from a much larger clone, this may be a read error. The chain is built from TRBV6-6 and TRBJ2-1; possible D gene TRBD2, 6 bases. The J call may not be correct, given that the DNA end is closer to TRBJ2-7. Germline V CDR1 and CDR2: MNHNY, SVGAGI (reference sequence). The CDR3 is 15 residues long. The CDR3 DNA reads TGTGCCAGCAGAACCGGGACTGAATCCTACAATGAGCAGTACTTC. This gives the protein CASRTGTESYNEQYF.

This clonotype was observed many times. The genes are TRBV3-1 and TRBJ1-5, with a weak D call TRBD1 (6 bases). Germline-derived CDR1 and CDR2 are LGHDT and YNNKEL (reference sequence). Trimming took off 5 bases at V and 4 bases at J, with 12 bases between the two ends. The CDR3 covers 14 residues. In nucleotides, the CDR3 is TGTGCCAGCAGCGGTGAACAGGGTAATCAGCCCCAGCATTTT. As protein: CASSGEQGNQPQHF.

This clonotype is a singleton in its sample. The junction differs from germline at one of its ends, possibly a read error. The J gene is TRBJ2-1, the V gene TRBV5-1; tentatively, D is TRBD1 or TRBD2 (5 bases each). There are 15 residues in the CDR3. Looked up from germline, CDR1 is SGHRS and CDR2 is YFSETQ. The CDR3 protein is CASSLIGTSGNVQFF. For the CDR3, the DNA is TGCGCCAGCAGCTTAATCGGGACCAGCGGAAATGTGCAGTTCTTC.

The chain carries TRBV12-5 and TRBJ1-2; D possibly corresponds to TRBD1 (5 bases). Trimming removed 6 bases at V and 2 bases at J, with 16 bases between. Germline V gene lookup returns CDR1 LGHNT and CDR2 FRNRAP. This CDR3 comprises 15 residues. The CDR3 DNA reads as TGTGCTAGTGGATCCACCACCGGGGCGAACTATGGCTACACCTTC. Translated, it gives CASGSTTGANYGYTF.

The gene calls are TRBV6-2 or TRBV6-3 and TRBJ2-2; 7 bases agree with TRBD2. Germline V gives CDR1 MNHEY, CDR2 SVGEGT. The CDR3 has 14 residues. V dropped 6 bases and J dropped 4; count of bases not matched to a gene: 5. This chain's CDR3 is CASRLAGLTGELFF. The CDR3 nucleotides read TGTGCCAGCAGGTTAGCGGGCCTCACCGGGGAGCTGTTTTTT.

The rearrangement uses TRBV10-3 and TRBJ2-1; possible D gene TRBD2, 7 bases. The CDR3 sequence is 16 residues long. V was trimmed by 0 bases and J by 10 bases, leaving 19 bases between them. In germline, CDR1 is ENHRY, CDR2 SYGVKD. The CDR3 bases are TGTGCCATCAGTGAGTCGATCAAGCGGGACAAGGGAGAGCAGTTCTTC. Residues: CAISESIKRDKGEQFF.

The chain carries TRBV7-2 and TRBJ2-1, with 8 bases that match TRBD2. After removal of 5 bases from V and 8 bases from J, the junction contained 11 bases not matched to a gene. Per germline, CDR1 SGHTA and CDR2 FQGNSA. This CDR3 has 15 amino acids. CDR3 in DNA: TGTGCCAGCAGCCCCGGACTAGCCAACACCTATGAGCAGTTCTTC. Protein sequence: CASSPGLANTYEQFF.

The chain joins TRBV4-2 to TRBJ1-2; TRBD1 matches 7 bases. This CDR3 is built from 15 residues. Losses at the gene ends were 5 bases for V and 6 bases for J; bases not matched to a gene: 12. CDR1 is LGHNA and CDR2 is YNFKEQ in the germline V gene. The CDR3 sequence is CASSTLGGRGNGYTF. The CDR3 DNA sequence: TGTGCCAGCAGCACACTAGGCGGCAGGGGGAATGGCTACACCTTC.